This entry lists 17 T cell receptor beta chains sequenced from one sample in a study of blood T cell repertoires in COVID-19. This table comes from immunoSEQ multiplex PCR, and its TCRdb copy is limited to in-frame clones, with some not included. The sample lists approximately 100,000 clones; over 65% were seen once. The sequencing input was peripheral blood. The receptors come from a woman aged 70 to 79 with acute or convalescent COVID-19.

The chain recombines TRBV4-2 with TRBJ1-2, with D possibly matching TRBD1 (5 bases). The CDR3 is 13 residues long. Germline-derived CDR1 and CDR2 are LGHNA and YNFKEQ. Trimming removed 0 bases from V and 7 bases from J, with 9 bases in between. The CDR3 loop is CASSQETVGGYTF. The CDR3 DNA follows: TGTGCCAGCAGCCAAGAGACAGTGGGTGGCTACACCTTC.

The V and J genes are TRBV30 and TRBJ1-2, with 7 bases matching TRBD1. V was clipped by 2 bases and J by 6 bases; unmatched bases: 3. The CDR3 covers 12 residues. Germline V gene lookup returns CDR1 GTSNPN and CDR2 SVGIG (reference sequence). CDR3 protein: CAWSTGTDGYTF. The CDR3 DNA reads TGTGCCTGGAGTACCGGGACAGATGGCTACACCTTC.

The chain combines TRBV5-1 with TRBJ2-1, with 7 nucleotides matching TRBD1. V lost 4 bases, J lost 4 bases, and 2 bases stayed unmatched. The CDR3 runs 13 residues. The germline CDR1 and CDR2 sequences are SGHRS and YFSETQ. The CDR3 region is CASSGGQYNEQFF. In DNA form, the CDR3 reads TGCGCCAGCAGCGGGGGACAGTACAATGAGCAGTTCTTC.

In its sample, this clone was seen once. The CDR3 DNA reads TGCGCCAGCCCGGACAGCTCTGGGGCCAACGTCCTGACTTTC. Its translation is CASPDSSGANVLTF. The chain links TRBV23-1 to TRBJ2-6; maybe TRBD1 (6 bases). TRBV23-1 is treated as an ORF (open reading frame) with a function not yet certain. V lost 8 bases, J lost 0 bases, and 8 bases lay in between. The CDR3 length is 14 residues.

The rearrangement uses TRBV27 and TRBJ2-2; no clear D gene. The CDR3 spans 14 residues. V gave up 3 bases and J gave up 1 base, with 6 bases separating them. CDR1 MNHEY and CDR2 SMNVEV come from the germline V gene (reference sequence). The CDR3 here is CASSFQVNTGELFF. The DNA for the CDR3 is TGTGCCAGCAGTTTTCAGGTGAACACCGGGGAGCTGTTTTTT.

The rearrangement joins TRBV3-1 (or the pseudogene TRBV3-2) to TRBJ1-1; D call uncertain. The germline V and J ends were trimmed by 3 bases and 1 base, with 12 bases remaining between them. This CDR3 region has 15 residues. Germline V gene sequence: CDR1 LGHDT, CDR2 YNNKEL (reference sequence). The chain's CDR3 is CASSHSAGRNTEAFF. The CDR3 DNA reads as TGTGCCAGCAGCCACTCGGCAGGAAGGAACACTGAAGCTTTCTTT.

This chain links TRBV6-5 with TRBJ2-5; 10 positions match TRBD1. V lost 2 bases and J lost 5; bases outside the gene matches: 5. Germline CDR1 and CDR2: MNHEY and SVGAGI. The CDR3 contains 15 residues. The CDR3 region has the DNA TGTGCCAGCAGTTACGACAGGGGGCGGTCGGAGACCCAGTACTTC. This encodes CASSYDRGRSETQYF.

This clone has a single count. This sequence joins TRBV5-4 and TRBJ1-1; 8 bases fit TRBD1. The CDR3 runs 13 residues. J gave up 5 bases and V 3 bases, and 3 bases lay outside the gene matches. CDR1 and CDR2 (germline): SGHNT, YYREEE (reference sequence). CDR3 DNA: TGTGCCAGCAGCTCACAGGGGGGGACTGAAGCTTTCTTT. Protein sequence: CASSSQGGTEAFF.

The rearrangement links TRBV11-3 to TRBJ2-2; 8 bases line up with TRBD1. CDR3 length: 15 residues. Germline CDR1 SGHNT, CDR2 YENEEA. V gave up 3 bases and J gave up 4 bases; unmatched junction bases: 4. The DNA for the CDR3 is TGTGCCAGCAGCTTGCGACAGGGGAGCACCGGGGAGCTGTTTTTT. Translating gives CASSLRQGSTGELFF.

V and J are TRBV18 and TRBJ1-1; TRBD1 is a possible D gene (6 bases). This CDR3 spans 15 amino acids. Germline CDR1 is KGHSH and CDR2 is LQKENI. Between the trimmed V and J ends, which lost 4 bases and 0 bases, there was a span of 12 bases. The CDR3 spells CASSLGGQLNTEAFF. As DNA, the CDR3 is TGTGCCAGCTCACTGGGCGGACAGCTGAACACTGAAGCTTTCTTT.

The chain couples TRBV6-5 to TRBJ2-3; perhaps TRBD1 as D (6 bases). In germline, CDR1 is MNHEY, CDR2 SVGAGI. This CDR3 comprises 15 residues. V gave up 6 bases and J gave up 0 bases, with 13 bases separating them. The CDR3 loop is CASRYWTASTDTQYF. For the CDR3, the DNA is TGTGCCAGCAGGTATTGGACAGCTAGCACAGATACGCAGTATTTT.

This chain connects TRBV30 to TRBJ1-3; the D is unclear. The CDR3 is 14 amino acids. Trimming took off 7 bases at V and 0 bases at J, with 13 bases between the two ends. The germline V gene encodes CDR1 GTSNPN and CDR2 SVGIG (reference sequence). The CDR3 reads CASSLQLSGNTIYF. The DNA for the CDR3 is TGTGCCTCTTCACTGCAACTCTCTGGAAACACCATATATTTT.

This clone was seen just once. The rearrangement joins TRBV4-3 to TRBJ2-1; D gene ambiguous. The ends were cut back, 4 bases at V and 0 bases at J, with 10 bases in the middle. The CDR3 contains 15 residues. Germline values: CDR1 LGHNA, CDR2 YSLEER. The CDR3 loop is CASSRLLSSYNEQFF. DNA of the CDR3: TGCGCCAGCAGCCGATTACTAAGCTCCTACAATGAGCAGTTCTTC.

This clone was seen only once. As DNA, the CDR3 is TGTGCCAGCAGCTTGTACCGGGACAGCGCCTACGAGCAGTACGTC. This gives the protein CASSLYRDSAYEQYV. This chain connects TRBV7-9 to TRBJ2-7; 7 bases agree with TRBD1. The CDR3 has 15 residues. Germline CDR1 reads SEHNR; CDR2 reads FQNEAQ (reference sequence). V shed 3 bases, J shed 2 bases, and the junction held 7 bases outside the gene matches.

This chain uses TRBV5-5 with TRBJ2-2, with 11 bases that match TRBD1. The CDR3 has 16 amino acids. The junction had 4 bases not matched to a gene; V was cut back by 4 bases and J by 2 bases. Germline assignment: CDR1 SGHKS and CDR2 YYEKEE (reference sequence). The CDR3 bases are TGTGCCAGCAGCGTGGGACAGGGGGGTAACACCGGGGAGCTGTTTTTT. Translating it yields CASSVGQGGNTGELFF.

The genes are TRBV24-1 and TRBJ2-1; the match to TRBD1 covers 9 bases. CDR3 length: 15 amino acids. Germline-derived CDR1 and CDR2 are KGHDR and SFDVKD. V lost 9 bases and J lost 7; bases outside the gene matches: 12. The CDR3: CATELADRGRNEQFF. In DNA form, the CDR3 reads TGTGCCACCGAATTAGCGGACAGGGGAAGGAATGAGCAGTTCTTC.

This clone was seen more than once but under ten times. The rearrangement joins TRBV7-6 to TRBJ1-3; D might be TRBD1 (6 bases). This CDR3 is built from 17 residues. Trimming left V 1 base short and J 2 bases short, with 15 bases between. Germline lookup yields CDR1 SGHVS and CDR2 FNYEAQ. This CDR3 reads CASSLGGGTPAGNTIYF. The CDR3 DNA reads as TGTGCCAGCAGCTTAGGGGGTGGGACACCCGCTGGAAACACCATATATTTT.